Listed below are T cell receptor beta chains from one sample, sequenced in a study of cytomegalovirus exposure and HLA in healthy donors. Libraries were prepared by immunoSEQ multiplex PCR; TCRdb keeps only in-frame clonotypes and omits some of them. Of approximately 110,000 clones in the sample, 65% to 80% were seen once. Input material: PBMCs. These receptors were collected from a man aged 30 to 39 in good health and CMV-seropositive. Both conserved end residues are part of each CDR3. Each record gives: V gene, D gene, clone size, J gene, CDR3 length, CDR3 protein, CDR3 DNA. A D gene is named only where the DNA matches it firmly. Where a row states a size, it is once, few, many or the class of an expanded clone; other rows omit it.

TRBV2	.	.	TRBJ1-6	14	CASTGERNNSPLHF	TGTGCCAGTACAGGCGAGAGAAATAATTCACCCCTCCACTTT
TRBV30	.	few	TRBJ1-1	13	CAWSVDKNTEAFF	TGTGCCTGGAGTGTGGACAAGAACACTGAAGCTTTCTTT
TRBV5-1	TRBD1	few	TRBJ1-1	16	CASSPETGMFYTEAFF	TGCGCCAGCAGCCCGGAGACAGGGATGTTTTACACTGAAGCTTTCTTT
TRBV2	TRBD1	few	TRBJ1-5	15	CASSVQGISNQPQHF	TGTGCCAGCAGCGTACAGGGGATCAGCAATCAGCCCCAGCATTTT
TRBV2	TRBD1	.	TRBJ1-1	13	CASRGTGAAQAFF	TGTGCCAGCAGGGGGACAGGGGCGGCTCAAGCTTTCTTT
TRBV11-2	.	.	TRBJ2-7	15	CASSPQGSRPYEQYF	TGTGCCAGCAGCCCCCAGGGGTCTCGGCCCTACGAGCAGTACTTC
TRBV5-1	TRBD2	.	TRBJ2-1	19	CASSLGLAGGISSYNEQFF	TGCGCCAGCAGCCTGGGACTAGCGGGGGGGATTAGCTCCTACAATGAGCAGTTCTTC
TRBV28	TRBD1	.	TRBJ1-2	13	CASSQQGIYGYTF	TGTGCCAGCAGTCAACAGGGGATCTATGGCTACACCTTC
TRBV29-1	.	.	TRBJ2-7	11	CSVGTVYEQYF	TGCAGCGTTGGGACAGTCTACGAGCAGTACTTC
TRBV5-1	TRBD1	.	TRBJ1-5	16	CASSLDGTGGNQPQHF	TGCGCCAGCAGCTTGGATGGGACAGGGGGCAATCAGCCCCAGCATTTT
TRBV7-8	TRBD1	few	TRBJ1-1	15	CASSLEGTGSTEAFF	TGTGCCAGCAGCTTAGAAGGGACAGGGAGCACTGAAGCTTTCTTT
TRBV7-2	.	.	TRBJ2-7	15	CASSPQPRGDYEQYF	TGTGCCAGCAGCCCCCAGCCCAGGGGGGACTACGAGCAGTACTTC
TRBV6-5	TRBD1	few	TRBJ2-2	16	CASSYSSDRVGGELFF	TGTGCCAGCAGTTACTCGTCGGACAGGGTCGGCGGGGAGCTGTTTTTT
TRBV19	.	.	TRBJ1-1	14	CASSIGRGNTEAFF	TGTGCCAGTAGTATAGGGAGGGGGAACACTGAAGCTTTCTTT
TRBV2	.	few	TRBJ2-7	13	CASTVESSYEQYF	TGTGCCAGCACGGTAGAAAGCTCCTACGAGCAGTACTTC
TRBV28	.	few	TRBJ2-1	14	CASSLTGVRDEQFF	TGTGCCAGCAGTTTAACGGGGGTTAGGGATGAGCAGTTCTTC
TRBV4-1	TRBD1	.	TRBJ1-6	14	CASSPTRGNSPLHF	TGCGCCAGCAGCCCGACCAGGGGGAATTCACCCCTCCACTTT
TRBV7-2	TRBD1	few	TRBJ2-1	12	CASSRDSSIHFF	TGTGCCAGCAGTCGGGACAGTTCCATTCACTTCTTC
TRBV27	.	.	TRBJ2-2	18	CASSFHKQVMADTGELFF	TGTGCCAGCAGTTTCCACAAACAGGTGATGGCGGACACCGGGGAGCTGTTTTTT
TRBV27	TRBD2	few	TRBJ2-1	19	CASSPASTSGGAVPNEQFF	TGTGCCAGCAGCCCGGCCTCGACTAGCGGGGGGGCGGTTCCAAATGAGCAGTTCTTC
TRBV5-1	TRBD2	.	TRBJ2-5	15	CASSFTSAQQETQYF	TGCGCCAGCAGCTTTACTAGCGCCCAACAAGAGACCCAGTACTTC
TRBV12-5	.	.	TRBJ2-7	13	CASGPGTGNEQYF	TGTGCTAGTGGTCCCGGCACGGGAAACGAGCAGTACTTC
TRBV13	TRBD1	many	TRBJ1-1	14	CASSLQGGHTEAFF	TGTGCCAGCAGCCTACAGGGGGGCCACACTGAAGCTTTCTTT
TRBV9	.	.	TRBJ2-5	13	CASSGGTSETQYF	TGTGCCAGCAGCGGCGGGACCTCAGAGACCCAGTACTTC
TRBV9	.	.	TRBJ1-2	14	CASSVATSYYGYTF	TGTGCCAGCAGCGTAGCTACGTCTTACTATGGCTACACCTTC
TRBV5-8	TRBD1	few	TRBJ1-4	14	CASSLDRGNEKLFF	TGTGCCAGCAGCTTGGACAGGGGGAATGAAAAACTGTTTTTT
TRBV7-6	.	.	TRBJ2-1	15	CASSFGTQRFNEQFF	TGTGCCAGCAGCTTCGGAACCCAGAGGTTCAATGAGCAGTTCTTC
TRBV29-1	TRBD1	few	TRBJ1-4	14	CSAQTGANNEKLFF	TGCAGCGCCCAAACAGGGGCGAATAATGAAAAACTGTTTTTT
TRBV30	.	.	TRBJ1-1	12	CALGLRNTEAFF	TGTGCCTTGGGACTGAGGAACACTGAAGCTTTCTTT
TRBV9	.	.	TRBJ2-1	14	CASSVPGARDEQFF	TGTGCCAGCAGCGTACCAGGGGCTAGGGATGAGCAGTTCTTC
TRBV6-4	TRBD1	.	TRBJ1-6	15	CASSVDRGGNSPLHF	TGTGCCAGCAGTGTCGACAGGGGGGGTAATTCACCCCTCCACTTT